These 20 T cell receptor beta chains were sequenced from one sample in a study of blood T cell repertoires in COVID-19. Produced via immunoSEQ multiplex PCR; TCRdb's table is partial and in-frame only. The data show some 320,000 clones, more than 70% seen once. The sample was PBMCs or T cells enriched from blood (not recorded which). These receptors were taken from a woman aged 25 to 39 who had recovered from COVID-19.

This chain links TRBV6-5 with TRBJ2-7, with 7 bases fitting TRBD1. The V gene end was trimmed by 6 bases and the J gene end by 5 bases; junction bases not matched to a gene: 7. The CDR3 is 13 amino acids. Germline CDR1 reads MNHEY; CDR2 reads SVGAGI. CDR3 in amino acids: CASSLTGFDEQYF. The CDR3 coding sequence is TGTGCCAGCAGCCTGACAGGGTTCGACGAGCAGTACTTC.

The chain carries TRBV29-1 and TRBJ2-3, with TRBD1 identical over 10 bases. Trimming cost V 1 base and J 3 bases; bases outside gene matches: 7. The germline CDR1 and CDR2 sequences are SQVTM and ANQGSEA. The CDR3 runs 16 residues. The CDR3: CSVEGETGGATDTQYF. The CDR3 DNA reads TGCAGCGTTGAAGGGGAGACAGGGGGCGCAACAGATACGCAGTATTTT.

The rearrangement uses TRBV7-9 and TRBJ1-2; 9 positions match TRBD1. V trimming: 8 bases; J trimming: 3 bases; junction bases outside the gene matches: 16. The germline V gene has CDR1 SEHNR and CDR2 FQNEAQ (reference sequence). The CDR3 sequence is 17 residues long. CDR3 DNA sequence: TGTGCCAGCTCCTCCCCCCGGGACAGGGCGGAGGACTATGGCTACACCTTC. As protein: CASSSPRDRAEDYGYTF.

The sample holds one count of this clone. This sequence joins TRBV6-2 or TRBV6-3 and TRBJ1-2; 10 positions agree with TRBD1. With 0 bases clipped from V and 5 bases from J, the junction kept 3 bases outside the gene matches. The CDR3 covers 15 residues. Germline CDR1 reads MNHEY; CDR2 reads SVGEGT. The CDR3 loop reads CASSYSPGQGYGYTF. In DNA, the CDR3 is TGTGCCAGCAGTTACTCGCCGGGACAGGGGTATGGCTACACCTTC.

This clone was seen a single time. The CDR3 protein is CATSRDKRGQTQYF. The CDR3 nucleotides are TGTGCCACCAGCAGAGATAAGCGGGGGCAGACCCAGTACTTC. The genes are TRBV15 and TRBJ2-5, with 8 positions matching TRBD2. The junction had 3 bases not matched to a gene; V was cut back by 0 bases and J by 6 bases. Germline V gene lookup returns CDR1 LNHNV and CDR2 YYDKDF (reference sequence). CDR3 size: 14 residues.

The chain has TRBV5-5 and TRBJ1-6; no definite D call. Looked up from germline, CDR1 is SGHKS and CDR2 is YYEKEE (reference sequence). The CDR3 length is 13 residues. V was pared by 1 base and J by 7 bases, with 6 bases between. The CDR3 spells CASSLTTNSPLHF. CDR3 DNA: TGTGCCAGCAGCTTGACGACAAATTCACCCCTCCACTTT.

This chain uses TRBV3-1 (or the pseudogene TRBV3-2) with TRBJ2-3; D may be TRBD1 (6 bases). Trimming pared 4 bases from V and 2 bases from J, leaving 19 bases between. The CDR3 covers 17 residues. The germline CDR1 and CDR2 sequences are LGHDT and YNNKEL (reference sequence). CDR3 amino acids: CASSLDQPGVHTDTQYF. The CDR3 nucleotides are TGTGCCAGCAGCCTCGATCAGCCAGGGGTCCACACAGATACGCAGTATTTT.

As regards this clone: The sample holds other DNA sequences that translate to the same CDR3. The chain joins TRBV6-5 to TRBJ1-2; TRBD1 matches 7 bases. Germline lookup yields CDR1 MNHEY and CDR2 SVGAGI. The J segment lost 8 bases and the V segment lost 2 bases, leaving 5 bases of the junction unmatched. The CDR3 spans 13 residues. CDR3 in DNA: TGTGCCAGCAGTTACAGACAGGGTGGGGGCTACACCTTC. It yields the protein CASSYRQGGGYTF.

V usage is TRBV19 and J usage is TRBJ1-6; tentative D call: TRBD1 (5 bases). Germline V gene data show CDR1 as LNHDA and CDR2 as SQIVND (reference sequence). Trimming removed 5 bases at V and 7 bases at J, with 12 bases between. The CDR3 is made up of 14 amino acids. CDR3 nucleotide sequence: TGTGCCAGTAGTCTCCCCCAGGGAAATTCACCCCTCCACTTT. Amino acid sequence: CASSLPQGNSPLHF.

The chain is built from TRBV6-5 and TRBJ1-2; D is ambiguous. The CDR3 is 16 amino acids. Trimming stripped 0 bases from V and 2 bases from J, with 13 bases between. Germline-derived CDR1 and CDR2 are MNHEY and SVGAGI. The CDR3 region has the DNA TGTGCCAGCAGTTACTCTAGAGGGAACCTGAACTATGGCTACACCTTC. Amino acid sequence: CASSYSRGNLNYGYTF.

The V and J genes are TRBV27 and TRBJ1-2; D might be TRBD1 (6 bases). V was trimmed by 0 bases and J by 3 bases, leaving 14 bases between them. The CDR3 has 16 amino acids. Germline loops: CDR1 MNHEY, CDR2 SMNVEV (reference sequence). The CDR3 protein is CASSLSAWTDDYGYTF. As DNA, the CDR3 is TGTGCCAGCAGTTTATCCGCTTGGACAGATGACTATGGCTACACCTTC.

The chain combines TRBV4-1 with TRBJ2-2; unclear D gene. The V gene lost 1 base and the J gene lost 1 base, with 4 bases spanning the gap. The CDR3 is 14 amino acids. Looked up from germline, CDR1 is MGHRA and CDR2 is YSYEKL. CDR3 region: CASSQVLNTGELFF. The CDR3 nucleotides read TGCGCCAGCAGCCAAGTCTTGAACACCGGGGAGCTGTTTTTT.

Only one count was recorded for this clone. The gene calls are TRBV5-1 and TRBJ1-2, with 7 nucleotides matching TRBD1. Germline lookup yields CDR1 SGHRS and CDR2 YFSETQ. V was pared by 4 bases and J by 8 bases, with 5 bases of the junction left unmatched. CDR3 length equals 12 residues. In DNA form, the CDR3 reads TGCGCCAGCAGCGACTCAGGGGGAGGCTACACCTTC. This encodes CASSDSGGGYTF.

The J gene is TRBJ1-3, the V gene TRBV12-5, with TRBD1 matching 8 bases. The CDR3 sequence is 19 residues long. CDR1 is LGHNT, CDR2 FRNRAP, per germline. The J segment lost 0 bases and the V segment lost 6 bases, leaving 16 bases of the junction unmatched. CDR3 region: CASGSDRAGPANSGNTIYF. The CDR3, as DNA: TGTGCTAGTGGATCGGACAGGGCTGGGCCCGCTAACTCTGGAAACACCATATATTTT.

V and J are TRBV11-2 and TRBJ2-1; TRBD2 aligns across 9 bases. The CDR3 has 16 residues. The V gene end was trimmed by 0 bases and the J gene end by 7 bases; junction bases not matched to a gene: 7. Germline loops: CDR1 SGHAT, CDR2 FQNNGV. The CDR3 DNA is TGTGCCAGCAGCTTAGATCTCGGGACTAGCAGAAATGAGCAGTTCTTC. It specifies CASSLDLGTSRNEQFF.

The rearrangement joins TRBV6-5 to TRBJ1-3; maybe TRBD1 (5 bases). The CDR3 is 16 residues long. Germline V gene sequence: CDR1 MNHEY, CDR2 SVGAGI. Trimming stripped 4 bases from V and 4 bases from J, with 17 bases between. Written as DNA, the CDR3 is TGTGCCAGCAGTTCCCCGGGGGGGGGATCAGGAAACACCATATATTTT. It is translated as CASSSPGGGSGNTIYF.

This rearrangement joins TRBV2 to TRBJ2-3, with 15 bases identical to TRBD2. The germline gives CDR1 SNHLY, CDR2 FYNNEI. The CDR3 length is 15 residues. Trimming cost V 7 bases and J 5 bases; bases outside gene matches: 4. The CDR3 coding sequence is TGTGCCAGCAATGGACTAGCGGGGGGGGTAGATACGCAGTATTTT. It specifies CASNGLAGGVDTQYF.

The V gene is TRBV5-1, the J gene TRBJ1-5, with D possibly being TRBD1 (5 bases). CDR3 length: 18 amino acids. Germline lookup yields CDR1 SGHRS and CDR2 YFSETQ. Trimming removed 0 bases at V and 2 bases at J, with 18 bases between. DNA of the CDR3: TGCGCCAGCAGCTTGGCCCCGATTATCGCGGGGGGCAATCAGCCCCAGCATTTT. Translating gives CASSLAPIIAGGNQPQHF.

This chain links TRBV7-9 with TRBJ2-1; D possibly corresponds to TRBD2 (5 bases). V lost 5 bases and J lost 2, with 10 bases in between. The CDR3 has 14 residues. Germline loops: CDR1 SEHNR, CDR2 FQNEAQ (reference sequence). For the CDR3, the DNA is TGTGCCAGCAGCATGGACTTAACCTACAATGAGCAGTTCTTC. Protein sequence: CASSMDLTYNEQFF.

Remarks on this clone: Other DNA sequences in this sample translate to the same CDR3. The chain is built from TRBV5-1 and TRBJ1-1, with D possibly TRBD1 on 5 matching bases. V lost 0 bases to trimming and J lost 2 bases, with 11 bases between them. Per germline, CDR1 SGHRS and CDR2 YFSETQ. There are 15 residues in the CDR3. CDR3 DNA sequence: TGCGCCAGCAGCTTGGGGGGCAGCCGAAACACTGAAGCTTTCTTT. Translation: CASSLGGSRNTEAFF.